These 8 T cell receptor beta chains were all obtained from the same sample, sequenced in a study of spatial heterogeneity in lung cancer. TCRdb used MiXCR to reprocess the 5' RACE reads, holding one entry per CDR3 protein. The sample records roughly 4,500 distinct CDR3 sequences, around a fifth being singletons. Time point noted: sample taken at primary tumor resection. Unsorted tumor, nontumor lung tissue or cryopreserved PBMC supplied the whole RNA. Sample: normal lung tissue next to the tumor, taken at surgery. These receptors all come from a female donor with early-stage non-small cell lung cancer.

This clonotype is termed medium-sized. For a library built for alpha chains, this beta chain is a stray read; little rests on its size. The chain uses TRBV9 and TRBJ1-4, with 8 bases that match TRBD1. V lost 6 bases to trimming and J lost 7 bases; unmatched junction nucleotides: 8. Germline values: CDR1 SGDLS, CDR2 YYNGEE. This CDR3 is built from 14 residues. This CDR3 is CASTPGTGVEKLFF. CDR3 in DNA: TGTGCCAGCACCCCCGGGACAGGTGTTGAAAAACTGTTTTTT.

This clonotype is categorized as medium-sized (0.01 to 0.1%). This beta chain appears as a stray read in a library generated for alpha chains; its size is not informative. The V call is TRBV3-1, the J call TRBJ1-6; 7 nucleotides align to TRBD1. The V gene's germline CDR1 is LGHDT and CDR2 YNNKEL (reference sequence). Trimming cost V 7 bases and J 0 bases; bases outside gene matches: 6. This CDR3 has 16 residues. The CDR3 is CASTQDRSSYNSPLHF. The DNA for the CDR3 is TGTGCCAGCACCCAGGACAGGAGCTCCTATAATTCACCCCTCCACTTT.

With regard to this clonotype: Because the library targeted alpha chains, this beta chain is an off-target read whose size means little. The chain uses TRBV14 and TRBJ2-1, with a possible D match to TRBD1 (5 bases). V lost 0 bases and J lost 12, with 9 bases in between. This CDR3 spans 12 amino acids. Germline V lookup: CDR1 SGHDN, CDR2 FVKESK. For the CDR3, the DNA is TGTGCCAGCAGCCAAGACAGGGTGGTGCAGTTCTTC. This translates into CASSQDRVVQFF.

Of note for this clonotype: Being off target in a library aimed at alpha chains, this beta chain has a size of little meaning. The rearrangement uses TRBV20-1 and TRBJ1-4; D is undetermined. V lost 1 base and J lost 3, with 12 bases in between. Germline values: CDR1 DFQATT, CDR2 SNEGSKA (reference sequence). CDR3 length equals 15 residues. Here the CDR3 reads CSARALDRSNEKLFF. For the CDR3, the DNA is TGCAGTGCTAGAGCCCTGGACCGCTCTAATGAAAAACTGTTTTTT.

As regards this clonotype: A library prepared for alpha chains yielded this beta chain as an off-target read; its size is of little meaning. The chain carries TRBV5-1 and TRBJ2-3, with D perhaps matching TRBD1 (6 bases). V was shortened by 2 bases and J by 4 bases, with 17 bases between the two germline ends. Germline lookup yields CDR1 SGHRS and CDR2 YFSETQ. This CDR3 region has 16 residues. The CDR3 DNA follows: TGCGCCAGCAGCTTCGAAAGGGGGTTTACGCCAGATACGCAGTATTTT. The encoded protein is CASSFERGFTPDTQYF. The complete variable domain, with remaining parts taken from reference TRBV5-1 and TRBJ2-3, reads KAGVTQTPRYLIKTRGQQVTLSCSPISGHRSVSWYQQTPGQGLQFLFEYFSETQRNKGNFPGRFSGRQFSNSRSEMNVSTLELGDSALYLCASSFERGFTPDTQYFGPGTRLTVL.

Ten or more counts support this clonotype. This may come from a read error, since a much larger clone is one base off. The library was prepared for alpha chains; this beta chain is a stray read, so its frequency means little. The V call is TRBV28, the J call TRBJ2-7, with D hard to call. Looked up from germline, CDR1 is MDHEN and CDR2 is SYDVKM. This CDR3 contains 15 residues. DNA of the CDR3: TGTGCCAGCAGTTTTTCGGCCTGGAGCTCCCACGAGCAGTACTTC. This encodes CASSFSAWSSHEQYF.

As concerns this clonotype: The library was prepared for alpha chains; this beta chain is a stray read, so its frequency means little. The J gene is TRBJ2-7, the V gene TRBV5-1; 10 bases fit TRBD1. CDR3 length: 16 residues. The germline V gene encodes CDR1 SGHRS and CDR2 YFSETQ. The ends lost 0 bases at V and 0 bases at J; junction bases unmatched: 3. The CDR3 DNA is TGCGCCAGCAGCTTGGCCGGACAGGGGGTCTCCTACGAGCAGTACTTC. Translating it yields CASSLAGQGVSYEQYF.

Relative to its sample, this clonotype is medium-sized. The library was built for alpha chains, so this beta chain is an off-target read and its size means little. The chain recombines TRBV29-1 with TRBJ2-5; 9 bases map to TRBD1. Germline V gives CDR1 SQVTM, CDR2 ANQGSEA. The CDR3 has 14 amino acids. V dropped 6 bases and J dropped 5; count of bases not matched to a gene: 10. The CDR3 nucleotides read TGCAGCGTAACCCGTTTGGACAGGGGTGAGACCCAGTACTTC. It translates to CSVTRLDRGETQYF.